This passage covers 19 T cell receptor beta chains from one sample sequenced in a study of post-analysis software for immune sequencing data. Unique molecular identifiers tagged the TCR beta cDNA libraries. TCRdb reprocessed the PCR reads with MiXCR, giving one entry per CDR3 protein. Of 150,000 to 200,000 distinct CDR3 sequences listed, approximately 35% are singletons. The sequenced sample was blood, obtained after autologous hematopoietic stem cell transplantation. The receptors come from a girl aged 10 to 17 with multiple sclerosis.

In regard to this clonotype: A much bigger clone sits one base away, suggesting this may be a read error. V usage is TRBV29-1 and J usage is TRBJ2-4; no firm D call. The germline V gene encodes CDR1 SQVTM and CDR2 ANQGSEA. V dropped 4 bases and J dropped 13 bases, with 26 bases sitting between them. The CDR3 covers 15 residues. Here the CDR3 DNA reads TGCAGCGTTGTACTGCTAGATAGAGGCCTCAATGAGCAGTACTTC. As protein: CSVVLLDRGLNEQYF.

In this sample, this clonotype turned up a few times. V and J are TRBV6-6 and TRBJ1-2; D perhaps matches TRBD1 (6 bases). The CDR3 runs to 14 residues. Germline V gene sequence: CDR1 MNHNY, CDR2 SVGAGI (reference sequence). V dropped 5 bases and J dropped 4 bases, with 14 bases sitting between them. CDR3 sequence reads: CASSLGTQIYGYTF. CDR3 nucleotides: TGTGCCAGCAGTCTTGGGACACAAATCTATGGCTACACCTTC.

The chain carries TRBV18 and TRBJ2-4; D is unresolved. Per the germline V gene, CDR1 is KGHSH and CDR2 is LQKENI. The CDR3 length is 15 residues. V lost 3 bases, J lost 0 bases, and 9 bases lay in between. This CDR3 reads CASSPTAIAKNIQYF. CDR3 bases: TGTGCCAGCTCACCTACGGCTATAGCCAAAAACATTCAGTACTTC.

This clonotype was seen more than once but under ten times. The rearrangement uses TRBV5-4 and TRBJ2-3; the D gene is possibly TRBD1 (6 bases). Between the trimmed V and J ends, which lost 4 bases and 4 bases, there was a span of 16 bases. The CDR3 is 15 residues long. Per germline, CDR1 SGHNT and CDR2 YYREEE (reference sequence). The CDR3 DNA sequence: TGTGCCAGCAGCCCCTTTAAGGGGGTCGCAGATACGCAGTATTTT. This encodes CASSPFKGVADTQYF.

The sample holds a few counts of this clonotype. The rearrangement uses TRBV12-3 or TRBV12-4 and TRBJ1-1, with D uncertain. Trimming took 6 bases from V and 1 from J, leaving 12 bases between them. The CDR3 loop spans 14 amino acids. The CDR3 nucleotides read TGTGCCAGCAGCCGGGTATGGTCGAACACTGAAGCTTTCTTT. This sequence encodes CASSRVWSNTEAFF.

This clonotype came up once. The junction shows a germline mismatch at one end, possibly a read error. In DNA form, the CDR3 reads TGTGCCAACAGCTTACGACTAGCGGGAAACCTAGCCAAAAACATTCAGTACTTC. This codes for CANSLRLAGNLAKNIQYF. The genes are TRBV7-2 and TRBJ2-4; 11 bases fit TRBD2. The germline V gene encodes CDR1 SGHTA and CDR2 FQGNSA. CDR3 length: 18 residues.

The J gene is TRBJ2-5, the V gene TRBV7-2; perhaps TRBD1 as D (6 bases). Trimming pared 7 bases from V and 7 bases from J, leaving 16 bases between. CDR1 is SGHTA and CDR2 is FQGNSA in the germline V gene. The CDR3 sequence is 13 residues long. This CDR3 reads CASTATGTGTQYF. CDR3 DNA: TGTGCCAGCACCGCTACAGGGACGGGGACCCAGTACTTC.

V is TRBV20-1 and J is TRBJ2-5; 11 bases are shared with TRBD2. V shed 4 bases and J 4 bases; nucleotides not matched to a gene: 2. Germline V gene data show CDR1 as DFQATT and CDR2 as SNEGSKA (reference sequence). CDR3 length equals 13 residues. DNA of the CDR3: TGCAGTGCTATAGCGGGGGGGCGAGAGACCCAGTACTTC. It specifies CSAIAGGRETQYF.

This clonotype was seen only a few times. V gene TRBV20-1 combines with J gene TRBJ2-5, with 14 bases aligning to TRBD2. Trimming cost V 6 bases and J 0 bases; bases outside gene matches: 6. Germline CDR1 and CDR2: DFQATT and SNEGSKA (reference sequence). The CDR3 consists of 16 residues. CDR3 DNA sequence: TGCAGTGCCCCCGGACTAGCGGGAGGCTACCAAGAGACCCAGTACTTC. Protein: CSAPGLAGGYQETQYF.

The chain links TRBV12-3 or TRBV12-4 to TRBJ1-2, with D perhaps matching TRBD1 (5 bases). The ends were cut back, 5 bases at V and 8 bases at J, with 24 bases in the middle. The CDR3 has 16 amino acids. In DNA form, the CDR3 reads TGTGCCAGCAGTCACGCCGGGACCCTCAACTCCCCCGGCTACACCTTC. Its translation: CASSHAGTLNSPGYTF.

A remark on this clonotype: Mismatch with germline at one junction end may stem from a read error. The chain links TRBV11-3 to TRBJ2-7; a weak D match, TRBD2 (6 bases). CDR3 size: 15 residues. Germline V gives CDR1 SGHNT, CDR2 YENEEA. CDR3 DNA sequence: TGTGCCGGCAGCTTACCTCGGGGGAATTGGGGCGAGCAGTACTTC. Amino acid sequence: CAGSLPRGNWGEQYF.

The chain uses TRBV5-6 and TRBJ2-3, with 9 bases fitting TRBD1. Trimming at V came to 4 bases and at J to 5 bases, leaving 14 bases not matched to a gene. Germline loops: CDR1 SGHDT, CDR2 YYEEEE. This CDR3 has 17 residues. The CDR3 sequence is CASSPRSRTGDEDTQYF. DNA for the CDR3: TGTGCCAGCAGCCCGAGATCCCGGACAGGGGACGAAGATACGCAGTATTTT.

The chain couples TRBV12-3 or TRBV12-4 to TRBJ2-1; no clear D gene. The CDR3 sequence is 12 residues long. The germline V and J ends were trimmed by 6 bases and 10 bases, with 13 bases remaining between them. CDR3 sequence reads: CASSPTPLEQFF. The CDR3 nucleotides read TGTGCCAGCAGCCCTACACCCTTAGAGCAGTTCTTC.

This clonotype has just one count. This rearrangement joins TRBV2 to TRBJ2-1; 10 bases are a match to TRBD2. CDR1 is SNHLY and CDR2 is FYNNEI in the germline V gene. V shed 2 bases and J 7 bases; nucleotides not matched to a gene: 5. The CDR3 extends over 15 amino acids. The CDR3 DNA is TGTGCCAGCAGTGAAAGGGCTAGCGGGAGTAATGAGCAGTTCTTC. Translated, it gives CASSERASGSNEQFF.

Only a few counts were recorded for this clonotype. The chain uses TRBV20-1 and TRBJ1-5, with D unresolved. CDR3 size: 12 residues. The germline V and J ends were trimmed by 2 bases and 3 bases, with 5 bases remaining between them. Per the germline V gene, CDR1 is DFQATT and CDR2 is SNEGSKA (reference sequence). The DNA for the CDR3 is TGCAGTGCTAGATACAACAATCAGCCCCAGCATTTT. Translated, it gives CSARYNNQPQHF.

This clonotype showed up many times. This chain links TRBV6-2 or TRBV6-3 with TRBJ2-3; TRBD2 aligns across 9 bases. CDR3 length: 16 residues. Germline V lookup: CDR1 MNHEY, CDR2 SVGEGT. Trimming cost V 6 bases and J 1 base; bases outside gene matches: 8. The CDR3, as DNA: TGTGCCAGCAGCGCGGGAGGGCCGTCTGGCACAGATACGCAGTATTTT. This translates into CASSAGGPSGTDTQYF.

The DNA for the CDR3 is TGCAGTGCTAGAGATAGACAGCCACCCTATGGCTACACCTTC. Translation: CSARDRQPPYGYTF. The gene calls are TRBV20-1 and TRBJ1-2, with TRBD1 as a possible D gene (5 bases). The V gene's germline CDR1 is DFQATT and CDR2 SNEGSKA (reference sequence). Trimming shortened V by 0 bases and J by 4 bases, and 12 bases separated the two germline ends. The CDR3 is 14 residues long.

This clonotype occurred a few times. This chain connects TRBV5-1 to TRBJ2-4; no reliable D call. The CDR3 loop spans 17 amino acids. Germline V CDR1 and CDR2: SGHRS, YFSETQ. V dropped 0 bases and J dropped 0 bases, with 13 bases sitting between them. The CDR3 loop reads CASSLAGVGLAKNIQYF. CDR3 DNA sequence: TGCGCCAGCAGCTTGGCCGGTGTGGGGTTAGCCAAAAACATTCAGTACTTC. Full variable domain (rest looked up from reference TRBV5-1 and TRBJ2-4): KAGVTQTPRYLIKTRGQQVTLSCSPISGHRSVSWYQQTPGQGLQFLFEYFSETQRNKGNFPGRFSGRQFSNSRSEMNVSTLELGDSALYLCASSLAGVGLAKNIQYFGAGTRLSVL.

The rearrangement links TRBV2 to TRBJ1-2; D remains ambiguous. The CDR3 length is 12 residues. CDR1 is SNHLY and CDR2 is FYNNEI in the germline V gene. Trimming pared 3 bases from V and 4 bases from J, leaving 6 bases between. The CDR3 loop is CASSDSRYGYTF. The CDR3 nucleotides are TGTGCCAGCAGTGACAGCCGCTATGGCTACACCTTC.